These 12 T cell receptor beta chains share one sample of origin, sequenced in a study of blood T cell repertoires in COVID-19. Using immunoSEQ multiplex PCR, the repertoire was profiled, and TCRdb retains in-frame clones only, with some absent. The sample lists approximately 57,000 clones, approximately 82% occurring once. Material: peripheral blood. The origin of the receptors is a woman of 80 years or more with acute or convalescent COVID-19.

CDR3 sequence: CASSSGQGANEKLFF. Written as DNA, the CDR3 is TGTGCCAGCAGCTCCGGACAGGGAGCTAATGAAAAACTGTTTTTT. The chain recombines TRBV5-6 with TRBJ1-4; 8 bases are a match to TRBD1. In germline, CDR1 is SGHDT, CDR2 YYEEEE. This CDR3 has 15 residues. V lost 3 bases and J lost 3; bases outside the gene matches: 4.

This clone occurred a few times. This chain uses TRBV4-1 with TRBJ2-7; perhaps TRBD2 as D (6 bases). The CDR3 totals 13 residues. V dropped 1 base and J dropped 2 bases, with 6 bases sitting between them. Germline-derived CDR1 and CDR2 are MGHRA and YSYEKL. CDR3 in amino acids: CASSQGEAYEQYF. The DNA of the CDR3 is TGCGCCAGCAGCCAAGGGGAGGCCTACGAGCAGTACTTC.

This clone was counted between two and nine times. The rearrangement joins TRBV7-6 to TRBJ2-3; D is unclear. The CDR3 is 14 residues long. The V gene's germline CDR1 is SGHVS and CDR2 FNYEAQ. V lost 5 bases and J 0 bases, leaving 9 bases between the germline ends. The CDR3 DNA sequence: TGTGCCAGCAGCCAAATGACTAGCACAGATACGCAGTATTTT. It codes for CASSQMTSTDTQYF.

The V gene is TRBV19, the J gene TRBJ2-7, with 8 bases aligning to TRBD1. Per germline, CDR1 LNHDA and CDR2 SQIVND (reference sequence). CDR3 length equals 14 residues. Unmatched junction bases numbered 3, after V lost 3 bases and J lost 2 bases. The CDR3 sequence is CASSMTGEAYEQYF. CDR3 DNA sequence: TGTGCCAGTAGTATGACAGGGGAAGCCTACGAGCAGTACTTC.

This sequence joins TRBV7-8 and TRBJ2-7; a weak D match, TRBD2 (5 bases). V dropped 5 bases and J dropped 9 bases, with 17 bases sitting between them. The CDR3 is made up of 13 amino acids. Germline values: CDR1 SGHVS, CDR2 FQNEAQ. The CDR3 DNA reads TGTGCCAGCAGCCCACCTGGGAGCCGAGGGCAGTACTTC. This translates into CASSPPGSRGQYF.

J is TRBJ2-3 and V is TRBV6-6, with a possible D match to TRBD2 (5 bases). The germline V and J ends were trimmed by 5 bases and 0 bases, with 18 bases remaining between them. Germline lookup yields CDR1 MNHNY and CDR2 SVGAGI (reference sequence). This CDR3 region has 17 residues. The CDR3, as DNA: TGTGCCAGCAGTCTCTACGAGCAGGACTCTAGCACAGATACGCAGTATTTT. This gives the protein CASSLYEQDSSTDTQYF.

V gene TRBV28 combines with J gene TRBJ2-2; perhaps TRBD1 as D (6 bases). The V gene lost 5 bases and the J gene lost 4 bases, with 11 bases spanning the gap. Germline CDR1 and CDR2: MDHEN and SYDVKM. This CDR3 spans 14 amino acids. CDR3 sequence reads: CASSPGQFTGELFF. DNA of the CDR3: TGTGCCAGCAGTCCCGGACAGTTCACCGGGGAGCTGTTTTTT.

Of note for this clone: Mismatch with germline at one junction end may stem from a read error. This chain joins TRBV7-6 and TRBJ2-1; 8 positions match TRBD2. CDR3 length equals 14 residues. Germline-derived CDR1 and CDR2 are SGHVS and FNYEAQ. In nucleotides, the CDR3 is TGTGCCAGCGGCTTTAGCGGGAACGCATTTGAGCAGTTCTTC. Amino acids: CASGFSGNAFEQFF.

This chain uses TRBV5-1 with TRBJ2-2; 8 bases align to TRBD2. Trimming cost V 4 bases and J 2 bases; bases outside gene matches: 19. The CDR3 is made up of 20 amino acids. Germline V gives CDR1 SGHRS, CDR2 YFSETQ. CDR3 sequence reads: CASSGLAWGSGVVNTGELFF. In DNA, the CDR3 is TGCGCCAGCAGCGGGCTCGCATGGGGTAGCGGGGTAGTCAACACCGGGGAGCTGTTTTTT.

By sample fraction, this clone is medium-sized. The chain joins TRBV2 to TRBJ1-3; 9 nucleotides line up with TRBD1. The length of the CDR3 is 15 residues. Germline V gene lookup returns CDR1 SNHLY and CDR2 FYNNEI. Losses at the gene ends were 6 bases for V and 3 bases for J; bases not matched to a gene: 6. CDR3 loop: CASRTRTGVGNTIYF. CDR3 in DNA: TGTGCCAGCAGGACGAGGACAGGGGTTGGAAACACCATATATTTT. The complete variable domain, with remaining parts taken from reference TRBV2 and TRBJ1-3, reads EPEVTQTPSHQVTQMGQEVILRCVPISNHLYFYWYRQILGQKVEFLVSFYNNEISEKSEIFDDQFSVERPDGSNFTLKIRSTKLEDSAMYFCASRTRTGVGNTIYFGEGSWLTVV.

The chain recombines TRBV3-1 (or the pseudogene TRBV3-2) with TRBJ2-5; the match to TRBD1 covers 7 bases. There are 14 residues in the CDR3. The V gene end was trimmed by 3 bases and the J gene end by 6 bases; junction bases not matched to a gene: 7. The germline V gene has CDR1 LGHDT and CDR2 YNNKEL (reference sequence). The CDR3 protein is CASSQNRGGQTQYF. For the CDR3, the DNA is TGTGCCAGCAGCCAGAACAGGGGTGGGCAGACCCAGTACTTC.

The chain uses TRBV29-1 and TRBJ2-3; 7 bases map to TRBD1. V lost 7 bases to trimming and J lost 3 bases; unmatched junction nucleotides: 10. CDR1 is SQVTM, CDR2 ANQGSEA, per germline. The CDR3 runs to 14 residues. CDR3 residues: CSALTGTATDTQYF. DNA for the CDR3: TGCAGCGCACTGACAGGGACGGCGACAGATACGCAGTATTTT.